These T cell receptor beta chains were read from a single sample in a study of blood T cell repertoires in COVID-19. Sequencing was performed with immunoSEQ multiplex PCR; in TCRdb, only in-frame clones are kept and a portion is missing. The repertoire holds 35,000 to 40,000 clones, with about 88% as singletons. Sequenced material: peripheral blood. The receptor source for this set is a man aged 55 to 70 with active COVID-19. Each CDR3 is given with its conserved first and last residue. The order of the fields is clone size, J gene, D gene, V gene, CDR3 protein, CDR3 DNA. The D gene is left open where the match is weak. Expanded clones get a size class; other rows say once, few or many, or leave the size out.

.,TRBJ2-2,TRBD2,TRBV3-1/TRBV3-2,CASSQGLAGAGELFF,TGTGCCAGCAGCCAAGGACTAGCGGGAGCCGGGGAGCTGTTTTTT
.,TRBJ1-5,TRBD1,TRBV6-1,CASSETPRQGPQHF,TGTGCCAGCAGTGAAACCCCACGACAGGGACCCCAGCATTTT
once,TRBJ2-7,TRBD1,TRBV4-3,CASSQGLTTGTYEQYF,TGCGCCAGCAGCCAAGGGTTAACGACAGGGACCTACGAGCAGTACTTC
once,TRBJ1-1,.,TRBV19,CASRGGAGWNTEAFF,TGTGCCAGTAGGGGAGGGGCAGGGTGGAACACTGAAGCTTTCTTT
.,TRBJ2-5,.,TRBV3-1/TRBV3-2,CASSQDSASTGAQYF,TGTGCCAGCAGCCAAGATAGCGCTAGCACTGGGGCCCAGTACTTC
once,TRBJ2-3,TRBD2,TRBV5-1,CASSLDAGVVADTQYF,TGCGCCAGCAGCTTGGACGCGGGAGTAGTGGCAGATACGCAGTATTTT
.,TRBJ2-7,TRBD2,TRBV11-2,CASSLGGTTSDEQYF,TGTGCCAGCAGCTTAGGTGGGACTACTTCGGACGAGCAGTACTTC
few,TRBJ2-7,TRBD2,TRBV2,CASSEQLLAGGPNEQYF,TGTGCCAGCAGTGAACAGCTACTAGCGGGAGGGCCTAACGAGCAGTACTTC
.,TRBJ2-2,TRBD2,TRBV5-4,CASSSGTSGGNTGELFF,TGTGCCAGCAGCTCCGGGACTAGCGGGGGGAACACCGGGGAGCTGTTTTTT
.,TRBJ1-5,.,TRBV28,CASRGSNQPQHF,TGTGCCAGTAGAGGTAGCAATCAGCCCCAGCATTTT
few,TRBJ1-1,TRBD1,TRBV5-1,CASSLDRGQTEAFF,TGCGCCAGCAGCTTGGACAGGGGGCAAACTGAAGCTTTCTTT
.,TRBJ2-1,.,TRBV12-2,CASPPPACGNSYNEQFF,TGTGCAAGCCCGCCCCCTGCTTGCGGGAATTCCTACAATGAGCAGTTCTTC
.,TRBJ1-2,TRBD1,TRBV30,CAWTGTGDGYTF,TGTGCCTGGACCGGGACAGGGGATGGCTACACCTTC
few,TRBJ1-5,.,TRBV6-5,CASSLVRNQPQHF,TGTGCCAGCAGTTTAGTACGCAATCAGCCCCAGCATTTT
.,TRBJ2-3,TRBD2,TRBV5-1,CASSLARASGRIGTDTQYF,TGCGCCAGCAGCTTGGCCCGGGCTAGCGGGAGAATAGGCACAGATACGCAGTATTTT
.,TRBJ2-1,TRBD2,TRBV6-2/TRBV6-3,CASSYTIPGLANEQFF,TGTGCCAGCAGTTACACAATCCCGGGACTAGCAAATGAGCAGTTCTTC
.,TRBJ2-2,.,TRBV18,CASSPQGQAGELFF,TGTGCCAGCTCACCCCAGGGGCAGGCCGGGGAGCTGTTTTTT
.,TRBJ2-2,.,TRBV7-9,CASGTGELFF,TGTGCCTCGGGCACCGGGGAGCTGTTTTTT
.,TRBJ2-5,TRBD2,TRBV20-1,CSASILAGLLGGATQYF,TGCAGTGCTAGTATACTAGCGGGACTTTTGGGGGGGGCGACCCAGTACTTC
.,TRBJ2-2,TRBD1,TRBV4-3,CASSQDDRVIETGELFF,TGCGCCAGCAGCCAAGATGACAGGGTGATCGAGACCGGGGAGCTGTTTTTT
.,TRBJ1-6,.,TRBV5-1,CASSLDGGNSPLHF,TGCGCCAGCAGCTTGGACGGAGGCAATTCACCCCTCCACTTT
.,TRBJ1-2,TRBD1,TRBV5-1,CASSRGTVNYGYTF,TGCGCCAGCAGCAGGGGGACAGTAAACTATGGCTACACCTTC
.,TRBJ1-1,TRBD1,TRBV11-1,CATQTGGNTEAFF,TGTGCTACTCAGACAGGGGGGAACACTGAAGCTTTCTTT
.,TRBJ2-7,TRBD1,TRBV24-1,CATSDPPGQGAKQYF,TGTGCCACCAGTGACCCCCCGGGACAGGGGGCTAAGCAGTACTTC
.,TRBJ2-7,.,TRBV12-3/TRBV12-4,CASSTPRGEQYF,TGTGCCAGCAGTACACCTCGGGGCGAGCAGTACTTC
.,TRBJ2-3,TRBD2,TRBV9,CASSVAGAGLAPDTQYF,TGTGCCAGCAGCGTAGCGGGAGCGGGACTTGCGCCAGATACGCAGTATTTT
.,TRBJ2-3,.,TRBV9,CASSDNTGSDTQYF,TGTGCCAGCAGTGATAACACAGGGTCAGATACGCAGTATTTT
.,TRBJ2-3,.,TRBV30,CAWGRGGFSTDTQYF,TGTGCCTGGGGGCGAGGGGGATTTAGCACAGATACGCAGTATTTT
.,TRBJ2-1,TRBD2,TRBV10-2,CASSEASGDNEQFF,TGCGCCAGCAGTGAAGCTAGCGGGGACAATGAGCAGTTCTTC
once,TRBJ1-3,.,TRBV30,CAWKHGETRLNTIYF,TGTGCCTGGAAACATGGGGAGACGAGATTAAACACCATATATTTT
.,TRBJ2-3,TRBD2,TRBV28,CASEGLISTDTQYF,TGTGCCAGCGAGGGACTAATTAGCACAGATACGCAGTATTTT
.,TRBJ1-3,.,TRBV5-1,CASRPDTSGNTIYF,TGCGCCAGCAGACCTGACACCTCTGGAAACACCATATATTTT
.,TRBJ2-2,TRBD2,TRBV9,CASSVAPSGRAGTGELFF,TGTGCCAGCAGCGTAGCCCCTAGCGGGAGGGCCGGGACCGGGGAGCTGTTTTTT
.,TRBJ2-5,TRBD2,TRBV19,CASSPGTSISETQYF,TGTGCCAGTAGTCCGGGGACTAGCATAAGCGAGACCCAGTACTTC
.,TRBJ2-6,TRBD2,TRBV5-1,CASSSSGPGAGGGANVLTF,TGCGCCAGCAGCTCCTCCGGACCGGGAGCGGGAGGTGGGGCCAACGTCCTGACTTTC
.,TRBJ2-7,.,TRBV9,CASSVGEGRNEQYF,TGTGCCAGCAGCGTAGGCGAGGGTCGGAACGAGCAGTACTTC
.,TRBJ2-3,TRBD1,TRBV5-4,CASSLSDRAKADTQYF,TGTGCCAGCAGCCTCTCCGACAGGGCCAAGGCTGATACGCAGTATTTT
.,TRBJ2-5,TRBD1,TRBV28,CASSPHPWTGTETQYF,TGTGCCAGCAGTCCCCACCCTTGGACAGGGACGGAGACCCAGTACTTC
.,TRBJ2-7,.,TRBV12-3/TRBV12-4,CASSLAGAYEQYF,TGTGCCAGCAGTTTAGCGGGAGCGTACGAGCAGTACTTC
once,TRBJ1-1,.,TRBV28,CASSSSMNTEAFF,TGTGCCAGCAGTTCCAGTATGAACACTGAAGCTTTCTTT
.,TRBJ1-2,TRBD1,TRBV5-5,CASSSLLAGGASGYTF,TGTGCCAGCAGCTCCCTTTTGGCAGGGGGCGCGTCTGGCTACACCTTC
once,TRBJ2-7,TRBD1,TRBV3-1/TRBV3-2,CASSQVLGQGAGEQYF,TGTGCCAGCAGCCAAGTGTTAGGACAGGGGGCAGGCGAGCAGTACTTC
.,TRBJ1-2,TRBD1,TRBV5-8,CASRYRDRVYGYTF,TGTGCCAGCAGATACAGGGACAGGGTCTATGGCTACACCTTC
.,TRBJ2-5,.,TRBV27,CASSPSDRLWRETQYF,TGTGCCAGCAGTCCCTCAGACAGGTTATGGAGGGAGACCCAGTACTTC
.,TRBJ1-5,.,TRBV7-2,CASSLGSRNNQPQHF,TGTGCCAGCAGCTTAGGGTCTAGAAACAATCAGCCCCAGCATTTT
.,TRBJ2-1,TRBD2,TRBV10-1,CASRAGGPFNEQFF,TGCGCCAGCAGAGCGGGAGGGCCTTTCAATGAGCAGTTCTTC
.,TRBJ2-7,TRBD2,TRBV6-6,CASRLAGVSYEQYF,TGTGCCAGCCGCCTGGCGGGAGTTTCCTACGAGCAGTACTTC
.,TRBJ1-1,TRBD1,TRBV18,CASSRQGSDTEAFF,TGTGCCAGCTCAAGACAGGGAAGCGACACTGAAGCTTTCTTT
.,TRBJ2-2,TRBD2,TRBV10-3,CAISGRLAGRDTGELFF,TGTGCCATCAGTGGGAGACTAGCGGGGAGGGACACCGGGGAGCTGTTTTTT